This T cell receptor (beta chain) was identified in a study of blood T cell repertoires in COVID-19. Study-level information: Specimens from acute and convalescent COVID-19 originated in the United States, Italy and Spain.

J gave up 4 bases and V 6 bases, and 7 bases lay outside the gene matches. This CDR3 comprises 15 residues. Germline lookup yields CDR1 MNHNY and CDR2 SVGAGI (reference sequence). In the original analysis: Estimation of nucleated cell counts relied on the amplification of reference gene primers. The repertoire was sequenced with immunoSEQ multiplex PCR; TCRdb's copy has only in-frame clones and lacks some. The V and J calls and clone size are taken from that table; D and trimming were inferred from the DNA. The table has under 95,000 clones, roughly 89% seen once. This chain uses TRBV6-6 with TRBJ1-4; 8 bases map to TRBD1. Sequencing was done on a sample of peripheral blood. The source of this sequence is a woman between 45 and 60 years old with acute or convalescent COVID-19. The CDR3 sequence is CASSRTGLGNEKLFF. The CDR3 DNA sequence: TGTGCCAGCAGCCGGACAGGGTTGGGTAATGAAAAACTGTTTTTT.